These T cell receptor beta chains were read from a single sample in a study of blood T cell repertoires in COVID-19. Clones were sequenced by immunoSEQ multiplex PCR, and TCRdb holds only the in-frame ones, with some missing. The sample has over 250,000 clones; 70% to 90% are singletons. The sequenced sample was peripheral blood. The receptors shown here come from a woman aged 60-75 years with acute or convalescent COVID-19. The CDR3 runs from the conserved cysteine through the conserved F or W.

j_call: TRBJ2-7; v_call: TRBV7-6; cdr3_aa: CASSLPRDRGDYEQYF
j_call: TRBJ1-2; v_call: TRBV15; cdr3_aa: CATSIRQGEGYTF
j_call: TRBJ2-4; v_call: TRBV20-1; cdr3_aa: CSASWRASKNIQYF
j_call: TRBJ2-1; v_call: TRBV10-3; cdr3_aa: CAISSLDRENEQFF
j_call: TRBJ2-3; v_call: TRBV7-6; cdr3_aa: CASSLVPSGEGTDTQYF
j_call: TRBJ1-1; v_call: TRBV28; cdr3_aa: CASSRGEGAEAFF
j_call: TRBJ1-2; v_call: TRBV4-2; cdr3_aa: CASSQGQGVYYGYTF
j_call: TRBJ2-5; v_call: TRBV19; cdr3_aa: CASSIQTGQVWETQYF
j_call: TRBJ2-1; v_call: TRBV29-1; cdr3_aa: CSVEIGLADHYNEQFF
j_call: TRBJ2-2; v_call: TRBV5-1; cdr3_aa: CASSLAPSGNTGELFF
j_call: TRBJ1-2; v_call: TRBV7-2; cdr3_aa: CASSHDGGSYGYTF
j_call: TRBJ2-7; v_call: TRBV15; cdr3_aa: CATSRDRTVREQYF
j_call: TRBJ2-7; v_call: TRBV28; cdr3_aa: CASSSLGLAGGLLSYEQYF
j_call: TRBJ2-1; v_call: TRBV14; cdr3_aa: CASSRVSSVRDNEQFF
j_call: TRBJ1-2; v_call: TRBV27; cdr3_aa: CASSPPGQGIHGYTF
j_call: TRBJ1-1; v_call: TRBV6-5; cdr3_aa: CASSYWGRDTEAFF
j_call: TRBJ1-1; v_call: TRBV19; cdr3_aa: CASRLQGSNTEAFF
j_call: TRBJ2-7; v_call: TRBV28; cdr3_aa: CASSLLNSEQYF
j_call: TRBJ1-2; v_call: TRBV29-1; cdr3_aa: CSAEPRGGNYGYTF
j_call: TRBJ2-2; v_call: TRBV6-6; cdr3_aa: CASSTITGELFF
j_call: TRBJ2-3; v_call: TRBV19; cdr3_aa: CASRQTGSNTDTQYF
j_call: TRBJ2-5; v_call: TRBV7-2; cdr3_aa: CASSYFRGLETQYF
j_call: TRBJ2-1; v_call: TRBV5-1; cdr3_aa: CASSETRGSGNEQFF
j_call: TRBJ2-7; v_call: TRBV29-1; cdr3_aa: CSVVPQGAYEQYF
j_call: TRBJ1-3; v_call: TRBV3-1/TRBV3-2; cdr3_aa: CASSQWAASGNTIYF
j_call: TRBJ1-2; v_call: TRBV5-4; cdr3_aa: CASSLGVEYGYTF
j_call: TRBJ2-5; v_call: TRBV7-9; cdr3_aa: CASSLDTQETQYF
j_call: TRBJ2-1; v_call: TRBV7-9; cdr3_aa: CASSAPGLSYNEQFF
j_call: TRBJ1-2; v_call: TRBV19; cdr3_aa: CASSTGFVNYGYTF
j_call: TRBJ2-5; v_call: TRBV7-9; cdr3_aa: CASTLGQGQETQYF
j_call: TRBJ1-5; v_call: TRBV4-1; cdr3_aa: CASSQTPTTGINQPQHF
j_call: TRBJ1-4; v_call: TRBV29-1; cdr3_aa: CSVEVLQGEKLFF
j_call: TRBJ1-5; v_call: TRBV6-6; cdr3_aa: CASSGRGRVGNQPQHF
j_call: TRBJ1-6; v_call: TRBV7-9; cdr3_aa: CAGDRGPSPLHF
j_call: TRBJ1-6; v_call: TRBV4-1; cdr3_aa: CASSQLPSSYNSPLHF
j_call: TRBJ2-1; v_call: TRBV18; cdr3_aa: CASSPGLARGNEQFF
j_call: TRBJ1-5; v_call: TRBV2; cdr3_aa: CASSGGGGNQPQHF
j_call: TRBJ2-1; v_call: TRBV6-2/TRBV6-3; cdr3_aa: CASSYPITDRYNEQFF
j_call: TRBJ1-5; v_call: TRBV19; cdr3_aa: CASSISAAWPAYSNQPQHF
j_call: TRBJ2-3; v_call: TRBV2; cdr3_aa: CASLDRDTDTQYF
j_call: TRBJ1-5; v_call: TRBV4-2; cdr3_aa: CASSQDLDSVAQPQHF
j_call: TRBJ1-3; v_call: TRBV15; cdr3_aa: CATSRGDRDRDTIYF
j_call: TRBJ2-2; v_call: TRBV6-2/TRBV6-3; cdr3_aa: CASSSSSKYDGELFF
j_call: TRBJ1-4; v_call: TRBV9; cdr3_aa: CASSADSSPGKLFF
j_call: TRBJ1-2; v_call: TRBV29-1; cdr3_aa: CSGVGVGAQGYTF
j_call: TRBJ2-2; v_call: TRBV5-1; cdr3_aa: CASRASGTGELFF
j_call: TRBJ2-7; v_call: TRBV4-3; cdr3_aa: CASSQGMGETSGISYEQYF
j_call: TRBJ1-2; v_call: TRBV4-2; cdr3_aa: CASSHHTGEGNYGYTF
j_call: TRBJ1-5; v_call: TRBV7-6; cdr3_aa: CASSLAGTGVDQPQHF
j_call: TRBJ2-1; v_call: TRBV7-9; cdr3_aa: CASSLGGLAGKNNEQFF
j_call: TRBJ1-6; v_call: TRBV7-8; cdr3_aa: CASSPETGSSPLHF
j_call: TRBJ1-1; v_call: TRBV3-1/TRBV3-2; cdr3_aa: CASSQAGREAFF
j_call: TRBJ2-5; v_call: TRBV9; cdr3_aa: CASSGTSTQETQYF
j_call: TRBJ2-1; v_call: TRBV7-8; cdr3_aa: CASSLAITGYNEQFF
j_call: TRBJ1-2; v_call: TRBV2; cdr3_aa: CASQKVWDRLDYGYTF
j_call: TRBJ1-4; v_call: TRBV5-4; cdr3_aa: CASSLWESGEKLFF
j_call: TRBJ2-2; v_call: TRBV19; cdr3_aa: CASSPPQGLSNTGELFF
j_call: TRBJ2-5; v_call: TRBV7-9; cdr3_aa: CASSRVDGEETQYF
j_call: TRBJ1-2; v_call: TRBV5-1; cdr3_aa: CASKESDYGYTF